A selection of T cell receptor beta chains follows, all from one sample in a study of identical twins. MiXCR, run by TCRdb on the 5' RACE reads, gives a single entry per CDR3 protein. The data show 700,000 to 950,000 distinct CDR3 sequences, 9% to 15% seen once. This sample also appeared in a second study, on yellow fever vaccine responses in identical twins.

The sample comprised PBMCs. The source of these receptors is a woman aged 18-29 years in good health. Both conserved end residues are part of each CDR3. The D gene is left open where the match is weak. A row's size may be missing; if present it is once, few, many or a size class.

j_call d_call clone_size v_call cdr3_aa cdr3_nt
TRBJ1-1 TRBD1 many TRBV5-5 CASSLGFIARGPTEAFF TGTGCCAGCAGCTTGGGCTTTATCGCCAGGGGGCCCACTGAAGCTTTCTTT
TRBJ2-1 TRBD2 . TRBV24-1 CATSATDELAGFSEQFF TGTGCCACCAGTGCCACCGACGAACTAGCGGGTTTTTCTGAGCAGTTCTTC
TRBJ2-3 TRBD2 many TRBV20-1 CSATRTSGRLDTQYF TGCAGTGCTACGCGGACTAGCGGGAGGCTAGATACGCAGTATTTT
TRBJ2-1 TRBD2 many TRBV4-1 CASSQGLAGPSYNEQFF TGCGCCAGCAGCCAAGGACTAGCGGGTCCTTCCTACAATGAGCAGTTCTTC
TRBJ2-1 TRBD2 few TRBV12-3/TRBV12-4 CASSLVPSGGNEQFF TGTGCCAGCAGTTTAGTTCCTAGCGGGGGGAATGAGCAGTTCTTC
TRBJ2-1 TRBD2 . TRBV29-1 CSVRTSGFYNEQFF TGCAGCGTTCGGACTAGCGGTTTCTACAATGAGCAGTTCTTC
TRBJ2-1 TRBD2 . TRBV18 CASSPVAGSAYNEQFF TGTGCCAGCTCACCTGTAGCGGGGAGTGCCTACAATGAGCAGTTCTTC
TRBJ2-1 . . TRBV6-5 CASSYPTSGFDEQFF TGTGCCAGCAGTTACCCGACGTCGGGGTTCGATGAGCAGTTCTTC
TRBJ2-1 . . TRBV6-1 CASGLFDWSYNEQFF TGTGCCAGCGGACTCTTTGACTGGTCCTACAATGAGCAGTTCTTC
TRBJ2-1 TRBD2 . TRBV11-2 CASSLDQLAGTEQFF TGTGCCAGCAGCTTAGATCAGCTAGCGGGGACTGAGCAGTTCTTC
TRBJ2-7 . few TRBV6-5 CASSYQGVPYF TGTGCCAGCAGTTACCAGGGAGTGCCGTACTTC
TRBJ2-3 . . TRBV7-6 CASSLVQLSTDTQYF TGTGCCAGCAGCTTAGTACAGTTAAGCACAGATACGCAGTATTTT
TRBJ2-3 TRBD2 few TRBV29-1 CSVVEGASGRYTDTQYF TGCAGCGTTGTGGAGGGAGCTAGCGGAAGGTACACAGATACGCAGTATTTT
TRBJ1-2 . . TRBV12-3/TRBV12-4 CASSLSSYGYTF TGTGCCAGCAGTTTGTCCAGCTATGGCTACACCTTC